One and the same sample provided the 8 T cell receptor beta chains below, sequenced in a study of T-cell reconstitution after alpha-beta-depleted transplantation in children (dated by TCRdb to the mid-2010s). The treatment or condition label, read with the paper, signifies: allogeneic hematopoietic cell transplantation with graft depleted of TCRalphabeta T cells and CD19 B cells. The library relied on PCR. The run used an Illumina HiSeq 2500. TCR libraries were prepared with molecular barcoding, using unique molecular identifiers to normalize TCRbeta repertoire quantification. Using fastp at Q25 and MiXCR, TCRdb reprocessed the public reads and kept productive beta chains. Each entry is one CDR3 protein sequence, shown with its most common DNA and genes. This sample gives approximately 130,000 distinct CDR3 sequences in total; roughly 9.7% of them show up just once. The biggest ten clones account for under 30% of the sample.

This specimen consisted of PBMCs, mostly from graft donor cells, obtained 180 days after TCRalphabeta/CD19-depleted stem cell transplant. Source of these receptors: a girl under three years old who had a stem cell transplant for combined immunodeficiency, so the T cells may come from the graft donor.

This clonotype was counted only a few times. The V call is TRBV7-8, the J call TRBJ1-2; D possibly corresponds to TRBD1 (5 bases). Germline V gene sequence: CDR1 SGHVS, CDR2 FQNEAQ. The CDR3 consists of 17 residues. V was trimmed by 0 bases and J by 4 bases, leaving 18 bases between them. As DNA, the CDR3 is TGTGCCAGCAGCTTAGCTTTTTTAGAGGGGCCCGTCTATGGCTACACCTTC. Its protein is CASSLAFLEGPVYGYTF.

The table lists this clonotype with a few counts. This chain connects TRBV5-6 to TRBJ2-7; perhaps TRBD2 as D (7 bases). Germline CDR1 and CDR2: SGHDT and YYEEEE. The CDR3 has 15 residues. V lost 4 bases, J lost 3 bases, and 17 bases lay in between. The CDR3 protein is CASSHGGGGDYEQYF. The CDR3 DNA is TGTGCCAGCAGCCATGGTGGCGGGGGCGACTACGAGCAGTACTTC.

Concerning this clonotype: The conserved final phenylalanine or tryptophan is absent from the CDR3, which likely points to a read error. V is TRBV4-1 and J is TRBJ1-2; 7 bases map to TRBD1. The V gene end was trimmed by 7 bases and the J gene end by 1 base; junction bases not matched to a gene: 6. The V gene's germline CDR1 is MGHRA and CDR2 YSYEKL. The CDR3 is made up of 14 amino acids. CDR3 DNA sequence: TGCGCCAGCAAGAAGACAGGGAATAACTATGGCTACACCTTA. Protein sequence: CASKKTGNNYGYTL.

This clonotype was seen more than once but under ten times. The V and J genes are TRBV20-1 and TRBJ1-1; D remains unclear. Trimming removed 0 bases from V and 0 bases from J, with 11 bases in between. CDR1 and CDR2 (germline): DFQATT, SNEGSKA (reference sequence). This CDR3 comprises 15 residues. In DNA, the CDR3 is TGCAGTGCTAGAGATGAGATAGGCTTGAACACTGAAGCTTTCTTT. Translation: CSARDEIGLNTEAFF.

The chain recombines TRBV29-1 with TRBJ2-3; no reliable D call. Trimming took off 6 bases at V and 0 bases at J, with 16 bases between the two ends. Germline CDR1 reads SQVTM; CDR2 reads ANQGSEA. This CDR3 has 15 residues. CDR3 nucleotide sequence: TGCAGCGTCTTCTGGGAAGCCTCTAGCACAGATACGCAGTATTTT. Translated, it gives CSVFWEASSTDTQYF.

This clonotype has a handful of counts. This CDR3 reads CASSHRNKGETQYF. CDR3 coding DNA: TGTGCCAGCAGTCACCGCAACAAGGGCGAGACCCAGTACTTC. This chain connects TRBV27 to TRBJ2-5, with unresolved D. V was clipped by 5 bases and J by 5 bases, with 15 bases between them. The CDR3 covers 14 residues. Germline assignment: CDR1 MNHEY and CDR2 SMNVEV (reference sequence).

This clonotype was observed a handful of times. V usage is TRBV20-1 and J usage is TRBJ2-1, with 8 bases that match TRBD2. The germline V gene encodes CDR1 DFQATT and CDR2 SNEGSKA (reference sequence). V trimming: 5 bases; J trimming: 9 bases; junction bases outside the gene matches: 3. The CDR3 loop spans 11 amino acids. CDR3 in DNA: TGCAGTGCTTCGGGGGGGGGTGAGCAGTTCTTC. It specifies CSASGGGEQFF.

The V call is TRBV20-1, the J call TRBJ1-1; D call uncertain. CDR1 and CDR2 from the germline V gene are DFQATT and SNEGSKA (reference sequence). This CDR3 contains 13 residues. Deletions cut 3 bases from V and 2 bases from J, with 10 bases between. The CDR3 spells CSASPGGNTEAFF. CDR3 DNA: TGCAGTGCTAGCCCAGGAGGTAACACTGAAGCTTTCTTT.